This TCR beta chain is from a study of cytomegalovirus exposure and HLA in healthy donors. 60 Vbeta and 13 Jbeta primers were used in PCR. Libraries were prepared by immunoSEQ multiplex PCR; TCRdb keeps only in-frame clonotypes and omits some of them. Of more than 75,000 clones listed, about 74% are singletons. Germline V gene sequence: CDR1 MNHNS, CDR2 SASEGT. V trimming: 5 bases; J trimming: 5 bases; junction bases outside the gene matches: 12. The CDR3 covers 16 residues. The sequence was obtained from a woman aged 45-65 years in good health and CMV-seropositive. Material: PBMCs. The chain is built from TRBV6-1 and TRBJ1-2, with 9 bases identical to TRBD1. CDR3: CASSQGHRDRVYGYTF. Here the CDR3 DNA reads TGTGCCAGCAGTCAAGGCCACCGGGACAGGGTTTATGGCTACACCTTC.